This T cell receptor beta chain was documented in a study of blood T cells in healthy people across ages. The use of a sample-barcoded 5' primer and a J-beta primer mix characterized a second PCR of about 6 to 12 cycles. TCRdb re-analysed the 5' RACE reads in MiXCR, keeping a single row per CDR3 protein. The profile shows roughly 1 million distinct CDR3 sequences, roughly 24% of them singletons. CDR3 length: 13 residues. V gave up 3 bases and J gave up 7 bases; unmatched junction bases: 4. The germline gives CDR1 DFQATT, CDR2 SNEGSKA (reference sequence). These data also formed part of another study, on T cells of mothers and their children.

The V and J genes are TRBV20-1 and TRBJ1-2; 11 nucleotides align to TRBD1. The sample comprised blood. This TCR was recovered from a girl aged 2 to 10 in good health. The CDR3 DNA reads TGCAGTGCTAGCAAAGGGACAGGGGGTGGCTACACCTTC. Its protein product is CSASKGTGGGYTF.